This T cell receptor beta chain is drawn from a study of blood T cell repertoires in COVID-19. The overall study: The samples span acute and convalescent COVID-19 from the United States, Italy and Spain.

This CDR3 contains 15 residues. The germline V and J ends were trimmed by 7 bases and 4 bases, with 18 bases remaining between them. The germline V gene encodes CDR1 KGHDR and CDR2 SFDVKD. Original data processing: Reference gene primer amplification yielded estimated nucleated cell counts. Here immunoSEQ multiplex PCR was the method, and the copy in TCRdb shows in-frame clones only, minus some. V and J calls and clone size are as listed in that table; D and trimming were resolved from the DNA. In the table there are 140,000 to 150,000 clones, 75% to 90% of which are singletons. This sequence joins TRBV24-1 and TRBJ1-2; D is possibly TRBD1 (5 bases). The sample comprised peripheral blood. This sequence was found in a man between 60 and 75 years old with active or convalescent COVID-19. In DNA form, the CDR3 reads TGTGCCACCAGCGGAGGGCCCGGGGGATTCTATGGCTACACCTTC. Translated: CATSGGPGGFYGYTF.